This T cell receptor (beta chain) was recorded in a study of T cells after yellow fever vaccination. Template switching with 5'RACE generated the TCR cDNA and added a universal primer site and UMIs. A single record per CDR3 protein comes from TCRdb applying MiXCR to the 5' RACE reads. The sample lists 350,000 to 550,000 distinct CDR3 sequences, 18% occurring once. General study points: Most primary-vaccination clones recurred post-booster (approximately 95% CD4, 85% to 90% CD8). Weaker overall was a secondary response that nonetheless peaked faster, on day 5 versus 15.

About this clonotype itself: The antigen is unknown.

Specimen: PBMCs, collected before the yellow fever booster vaccination. The origin of this receptor is a man between 18 and 35 years old who received the YFV17D yellow fever vaccine.

In DNA form, the CDR3 reads TGTGCCAGCAGTGAAGACAGGGGGAGCAATCAGCCCCAGCATTTT. This translates into CASSEDRGSNQPQHF. The V call is TRBV2, the J call TRBJ1-5, with 8 bases identical to TRBD1. J gave up 1 base and V 1 base, and 0 bases lay outside the gene matches. From germline, CDR1 is SNHLY and CDR2 FYNNEI. The CDR3 is 15 amino acids.